Listed below are T cell receptor beta chains from one sample, sequenced in a study of blood T cell repertoires in COVID-19. Using immunoSEQ multiplex PCR, the repertoire was profiled, and TCRdb retains in-frame clones only, with some absent. Among approximately 360,000 clones listed, roughly 89% were seen once. The sequencing input was peripheral blood. These receptor sequences come from a man aged 18 to 29 with active or convalescent COVID-19. The conserved cysteine and the conserved F or W are not part of the CDR3 here. D genes are given only for firm matches. The size field is filled for only some rows; it gives once, few, many or a size class.

CDR3,D,size,V
ASSPGQAPYEQY,TRBD1,NA,TRBV11-3
ASSLFMRAGEGGNEQF,NA,NA,TRBV11-2
ASVSGTGPVEQY,TRBD1,NA,TRBV7-9
ASSYSHRGPNTEAF,TRBD1,NA,TRBV6-5
ATSRVGVASGGRYNEQF,TRBD2,NA,TRBV15
ASHLYSGNTIY,NA,NA,TRBV6-6
ASSSTGKGDTEAF,NA,NA,TRBV11-2
ASSLQLAGNNEQF,TRBD2,NA,TRBV11-2
ASSLARGGTEKLF,NA,NA,TRBV7-9
ASSPRRGLYEQY,NA,NA,TRBV7-2
ASTPPGVNTIY,NA,NA,TRBV12-3/TRBV12-4
ASSTGIGNTIY,NA,NA,TRBV6-2/TRBV6-3
SVVPSNTEAF,NA,NA,TRBV29-1
AGSTGDAGTGELF,NA,NA,TRBV19
ASSVLSGGHGELF,TRBD1,many,TRBV9
ASSLGGNGPQH,NA,NA,TRBV28
ASSFQGSGELF,NA,NA,TRBV27
ASSLVGAGELF,NA,once,TRBV12-3/TRBV12-4
ASSFGASSYEQY,NA,NA,TRBV5-4
ASSSQITRYEQY,NA,NA,TRBV27
ASSVGSGGLGQPQH,TRBD1,NA,TRBV19
ASKKLAGDYEQY,TRBD2,NA,TRBV5-4
AIRSTSGRSKEQY,TRBD2,NA,TRBV10-3
ASSRPEEINYGYT,NA,NA,TRBV4-1